This T cell receptor (beta chain) was documented in a study of blood T cell repertoires in COVID-19. About the study: COVID-19 samples, acute and convalescent, were from the United States, Italy and Spain.

Produced via immunoSEQ multiplex PCR; TCRdb's table is partial and in-frame only. The sample lists just under 350,000 clones, 75% to 90% seen once, with about 6.3% in the top ten. The V and J ends lost 4 bases and 0 bases respectively, with 18 bases between them. CDR1 and CDR2 from the germline V gene are SGDLS and YYNGEE. This CDR3 spans 17 amino acids. This sequence was found in a woman aged 50 to 60 with COVID-19, enrolled during active disease. The sequenced material came from peripheral blood. The chain links TRBV9 to TRBJ2-3; possibly TRBD2 for D (6 bases). In DNA, the CDR3 is TGTGCCAGCAGCCCCCACTCCGGGGACTTAAGCACAGATACGCAGTATTTT. Amino acids: CASSPHSGDLSTDTQYF.